The 22 T cell receptor beta chains below come from one sample, sequenced in a study of blood T cell repertoires in COVID-19. The method was immunoSEQ multiplex PCR; TCRdb's version includes in-frame clones alone and lacks a portion of them. Of 150,000 to 200,000 clones in the sample, over 80% were seen once. Sequences were obtained from peripheral blood. The receptors come from a woman aged 40 to 50 with acute or convalescent COVID-19.

The CDR3 sequence: CSVEGVGEIEQYF. The CDR3 bases are TGCAGCGTTGAAGGTGTAGGGGAAATCGAGCAGTACTTC. This chain joins TRBV29-1 and TRBJ2-7; maybe TRBD1 (5 bases). Germline values: CDR1 SQVTM, CDR2 ANQGSEA. The CDR3 has 13 amino acids. The germline V and J ends were trimmed by 1 base and 6 bases, with 13 bases remaining between them.

The chain combines TRBV10-3 with TRBJ1-2; D is undetermined. This CDR3 has 13 amino acids. The germline gives CDR1 ENHRY, CDR2 SYGVKD. With 10 bases removed from V and 4 bases from J, the gap between germline ends came to 16 bases. For the CDR3, the DNA is TGTGCCACCGAGGTTGAAAACCGCTATGGCTACACCTTC. The encoded protein is CATEVENRYGYTF.

The CDR3 DNA is TGTGCTAGTGGTTTGGGAGTGCGGGCGAAGGACACTGAAGCTTTCTTT. This translates into CASGLGVRAKDTEAFF. The chain carries TRBV12-5 and TRBJ1-1, with D hard to call. Germline V lookup: CDR1 LGHNT, CDR2 FRNRAP. Trimming shortened V by 1 base and J by 3 bases, and 15 bases separated the two germline ends. The CDR3 runs to 16 residues.

V gene TRBV11-3 combines with J gene TRBJ2-7, with D hard to call. This CDR3 is 12 amino acids long. Germline V gene lookup returns CDR1 SGHNT and CDR2 YENEEA. V was trimmed by 4 bases and J by 3 bases, leaving 7 bases between them. CDR3 amino acids: CASSSDNYEQYF. The CDR3 DNA follows: TGTGCCAGCAGCTCTGACAACTACGAGCAGTACTTC.

CDR3 coding DNA: TGTGCCAGCAGCTTGTCGTGGGACAGGAAAAGCTCTGGGGCCAACGTCCTGACTTTC. Protein: CASSLSWDRKSSGANVLTF. The chain couples TRBV5-6 to TRBJ2-6; 8 nucleotides align to TRBD1. This CDR3 comprises 19 residues. CDR1 is SGHDT and CDR2 is YYEEEE in the germline V gene. V was clipped by 1 base and J by 0 bases; unmatched bases: 9. Filled out from reference TRBV5-6 and TRBJ2-6, the complete variable domain reads DAGVTQSPTHLIKTRGQQVTLRCSPKSGHDTVSWYQQALGQGPQFIFQYYEEEERQRGNFPDRFSGHQFPNYSSELNVNALLLGDSALYLCASSLSWDRKSSGANVLTFGAGSRLTVL.

V usage is TRBV30 and J usage is TRBJ1-4; D not resolved. Germline CDR1 and CDR2: GTSNPN and SVGIG (reference sequence). The CDR3 spans 13 residues. Deletions cut 6 bases from V and 4 bases from J, with 12 bases between. The CDR3 protein is CACQAALNEKLFF. The CDR3 DNA reads TGTGCCTGCCAAGCGGCGCTTAATGAAAAACTGTTTTTT.

The chain employs TRBV15 and TRBJ1-5; D is ambiguous. Trimming stripped 3 bases from V and 5 bases from J, with 14 bases between. In germline, CDR1 is LNHNV, CDR2 YYDKDF (reference sequence). This CDR3 is 15 amino acids long. The chain's CDR3 is CATSRTKSNDQPQHF. Written as DNA, the CDR3 is TGTGCCACCAGCAGGACTAAGTCAAACGATCAGCCCCAGCATTTT.

V gene TRBV28 combines with J gene TRBJ1-1; the D is unclear. V shed 4 bases and J shed 5 bases, with 11 bases lying between them. This CDR3 spans 13 amino acids. CDR1 MDHEN and CDR2 SYDVKM come from the germline V gene. The CDR3 here is CASSSRFGTEAFF. The CDR3 bases are TGTGCCAGCAGTTCCAGATTCGGGACTGAAGCTTTCTTT.

CDR3 sequence reads: CASKQNMNTEAFF. The CDR3, as DNA: TGTGCCAGCAAACAGAATATGAACACTGAAGCTTTCTTT. V is TRBV6-6 and J is TRBJ1-1; the D is unclear. Germline CDR1 is MNHNY and CDR2 is SVGAGI (reference sequence). CDR3 length: 13 amino acids. Trimming removed 7 bases at V and 0 bases at J, with 9 bases between.

This clone appeared once. The chain couples TRBV28 to TRBJ1-5; 7 bases fit TRBD1. CDR1 is MDHEN, CDR2 SYDVKM, per germline. CDR3 length: 15 amino acids. Germline trimming cut 2 bases from V and 2 bases from J; bases unmatched to any gene: 3. The CDR3 DNA is TGTGCCAGCAGTTTACCACAGGGGCGCAATCAGCCCCAGCATTTT. This codes for CASSLPQGRNQPQHF.

This clone was detected a few times. The V call is TRBV10-3, the J call TRBJ2-1; 11 nucleotides align to TRBD2. Trimming at V came to 8 bases and at J to 7 bases, leaving 4 bases not matched to a gene. The CDR3 runs 13 residues. The germline V gene encodes CDR1 ENHRY and CDR2 SYGVKD. The CDR3 loop is CAIGLAGMNEQFF. CDR3 in DNA: TGTGCCATCGGACTAGCGGGTATGAATGAGCAGTTCTTC.

V gene TRBV10-3 combines with J gene TRBJ2-2, with TRBD1 as a possible D gene (6 bases). The ends were cut back, 10 bases at V and 0 bases at J, with 12 bases in the middle. Per germline, CDR1 ENHRY and CDR2 SYGVKD. CDR3 length: 14 amino acids. As DNA, the CDR3 is TGTGCCACCTCGGGACACTCGAACACCGGGGAGCTGTTTTTT. Its translation is CATSGHSNTGELFF.

The V call is TRBV3-1 (or the pseudogene TRBV3-2), the J call TRBJ1-1; tentative D call: TRBD1 (5 bases). The V gene lost 1 base and the J gene lost 7 bases, with 13 bases spanning the gap. Germline CDR1 and CDR2: LGHDT and YNNKEL (reference sequence). The CDR3 runs 14 residues. The DNA of the CDR3 is TGTGCCAGCAGCCAAGGGGGGGGACGGAGTGAAGCTTTCTTT. It encodes CASSQGGGRSEAFF.

This rearrangement joins TRBV3-1 (or the pseudogene TRBV3-2) to TRBJ2-7; no clear D gene. V was trimmed by 1 base and J by 4 bases, leaving 5 bases between them. Germline lookup yields CDR1 LGHDT and CDR2 YNNKEL (reference sequence). This CDR3 comprises 12 residues. The chain's CDR3 is CASSQGGYEQYF. CDR3 sequence (DNA): TGTGCCAGCAGCCAAGGAGGTTACGAGCAGTACTTC.

This sequence joins TRBV28 and TRBJ1-2; weak D call: TRBD1 (6 bases). Germline V gene sequence: CDR1 MDHEN, CDR2 SYDVKM. The CDR3 contains 13 residues. V shed 5 bases and J shed 7 bases, with 14 bases lying between them. The chain's CDR3 is CASSRGAVTGYTF. In DNA, the CDR3 is TGTGCCAGCAGTCGGGGGGCTGTAACTGGCTACACCTTC.

The V and J genes are TRBV7-2 and TRBJ2-7; D possibly corresponds to TRBD2 (5 bases). The germline CDR1 and CDR2 sequences are SGHTA and FQGNSA. Trimming took 2 bases from V and 11 from J, leaving 19 bases between them. This CDR3 has 14 residues. The CDR3 reads CASSLTPKEREKYF. CDR3 DNA: TGTGCCAGCAGCTTAACCCCAAAGGAGAGGGAGAAGTACTTC.

This rearrangement joins TRBV6-5 to TRBJ1-2, with TRBD1 matching 9 bases. This CDR3 has 15 residues. The junction had 15 bases not matched to a gene; V was cut back by 7 bases and J by 9 bases. Germline CDR1 is MNHEY and CDR2 is SVGAGI. The CDR3 spells CASTEGWGQGESYTF. The CDR3 bases are TGTGCCAGCACCGAGGGGTGGGGACAGGGTGAGAGCTACACCTTC.

In its sample, this clone was seen a few times. The rearrangement joins TRBV13 to TRBJ2-3; 11 bases agree with TRBD2. This CDR3 spans 13 amino acids. V gave up 8 bases and J gave up 5 bases; unmatched junction bases: 3. CDR1 is PRHDT and CDR2 is FYEKMQ in the germline V gene (reference sequence). The CDR3 DNA sequence: TGTGCCAGCTTAGCGGGAGGGCAAGATACGCAGTATTTT. It specifies CASLAGGQDTQYF.

The chain has TRBV27 and TRBJ2-1, with 7 bases aligning to TRBD1. V was clipped by 5 bases and J by 7 bases; unmatched bases: 11. Germline lookup yields CDR1 MNHEY and CDR2 SMNVEV (reference sequence). This CDR3 is 15 amino acids long. CDR3: CASSPDRAGRNEQFF. CDR3 bases: TGTGCCAGCAGTCCAGACAGGGCGGGTAGGAATGAGCAGTTCTTC.

This chain links TRBV28 with TRBJ2-7, with D hard to call. Per the germline V gene, CDR1 is MDHEN and CDR2 is SYDVKM. This CDR3 has 12 residues. Trimming pared 2 bases from V and 4 bases from J, leaving 6 bases between. The CDR3 loop is CASSLREYEQYF. DNA for the CDR3: TGTGCCAGCAGTTTAAGAGAGTACGAGCAGTACTTC.

The chain couples TRBV5-1 to TRBJ1-6, with 7 bases fitting TRBD1. Germline V gives CDR1 SGHRS, CDR2 YFSETQ. This CDR3 has 14 amino acids. Trimming at V came to 2 bases and at J to 9 bases, leaving 5 bases not matched to a gene. CDR3 region: CASSFAQGTSPLHF. The CDR3 DNA follows: TGCGCCAGCAGCTTTGCACAGGGGACTTCACCCCTCCACTTT.

A remark on this clone: Its ends do not fully match the called genes, so a read error is possible. The V gene is TRBV7-8, the J gene TRBJ1-4; TRBD1 matches 7 bases. The CDR3 consists of 14 residues. CDR1 and CDR2 (germline): SGHVS, FQNEAQ. CDR3 in amino acids: CASSSDLRGQKLFF. CDR3 sequence (DNA): TGTGCCAGCAGCTCCGACCTGAGGGGGCAGAAACTCTTTTTT.